This T cell receptor beta chain was found in a study of Graves' ophthalmopathy and Graves' hyperthyroidism. Notes on the study in general: Most thyroid clonotypes expanded beyond 0.001 frequency were also found in blood.

Amplified material comprised TCR beta CDR3 regions derived from RNA transcripts. Second-round multiplex PCR came after a first-round RT-PCR that employed HTBI primers. From the multiplex PCR reads, TCRdb called clonotypes with MiXCR, one entry per CDR3 protein. The sample has 400,000 or so distinct CDR3 sequences, about 16% seen once; the top ten hold 7%. Germline V gives CDR1 SNHLY, CDR2 FYNNEI. The CDR3 covers 14 residues. Deletions cut 10 bases from V and 2 bases from J, with 17 bases between. Serum thyroxine and TRAb, along with clinical symptoms, thyroid ultrasound and orbital computed tomography, were what diagnosis relied on. This clonotype was counted many times. Antigen unknown.

The sequenced sample consisted of peripheral blood. This TCR was sampled from a woman younger than 30 with stable Graves' hyperthyroidism. This chain joins TRBV2 and TRBJ1-2; a weak D match, TRBD1 (6 bases). Here the CDR3 reads CATAQGTLNYGYTF. The DNA for the CDR3 is TGTGCCACTGCACAGGGTACCCTAAACTATGGCTACACCTTC. The complete variable domain, with remaining parts taken from reference TRBV2 and TRBJ1-2, reads EPEVTQTPSHQVTQMGQEVILRCVPISNHLYFYWYRQILGQKVEFLVSFYNNEISEKSEIFDDQFSVERPDGSNFTLKIRSTKLEDSAMYFCATAQGTLNYGYTFGSGTRLTVV.